The clone carrying this T cell receptor beta chain was observed a handful of times. The sample is drawn from a study of early T cells in non-severe SARS-CoV-2 infection. TCRdb redid the calling of the 5' RACE reads with MiXCR, one entry per CDR3 protein. Of approximately 81,000 distinct CDR3 sequences listed, less than 8% are singletons. The germline gives CDR1 DFQATT, CDR2 SNEGSKA (reference sequence). The ends were cut back, 4 bases at V and 3 bases at J, with 16 bases in the middle. There are 15 residues in the CDR3. Sequenced sample: whole blood. This TCR was recovered from an adult who was a healthcare worker with PCR-confirmed SARS-CoV-2 infection or an uninfected control (not recorded which). The chain combines TRBV20-1 with TRBJ1-5; D gene uncertain. CDR3 DNA: TGCAGTGCTATTAATAGTAATAGATTCAATCAGCCCCAGCATTTT. Protein: CSAINSNRFNQPQHF.